The following is a T cell receptor beta chain sequence with its context. Other DNA sequences in the sample encode the same CDR3. These data originate in a study of blood T cell repertoires in COVID-19. Study context: Specimens from acute and convalescent COVID-19 originated in the United States, Italy and Spain. T cells, B-cell-depleted T cells, or PBMCs provided the cDNA or gDNA that served as material.

Germline lookup yields CDR1 MNHEY and CDR2 SMNVEV (reference sequence). V shed 6 bases, J shed 1 base, and the junction held 4 bases outside the gene matches. CDR3 length: 14 amino acids. Original processing methods: Amplification from reference gene primers served as the basis for estimated nucleated cell counts. The repertoire was sequenced with immunoSEQ multiplex PCR; TCRdb's copy has only in-frame clones and lacks some. The V and J calls and clone size come from that table; D and trimming were worked out from the DNA. This table holds roughly 180,000 clones, around 85% found once. Sequencing was performed on peripheral blood. The clonotype was recovered from a man aged 55 to 70 who had recovered from COVID-19. The V gene is TRBV27, the J gene TRBJ2-3; TRBD1 agrees at 7 bases. CDR3 loop: CASRRQGGTDTQYF. For the CDR3, the DNA is TGTGCCAGCAGAAGGCAGGGGGGCACAGATACGCAGTATTTT.